The 10 T cell receptor beta chains reported below all come from one sample, sequenced in a study of shared clonotypes between healthy human individuals. The repertoire was sequenced with immunoSEQ multiplex PCR; TCRdb's copy has only in-frame clones and lacks some. The top ten hold approximately 1.8% of the sample, which has approximately 640,000 clones, roughly 78% seen once. Sequencing was performed on memory CD4+ T cells sorted from blood. Subset meaning: CD45RA-negative fraction. Every receptor here comes from a woman in her 30s in good health.

The chain is built from TRBV28 and TRBJ1-2; no clear D. The CDR3 is made up of 13 amino acids. The germline V gene encodes CDR1 MDHEN and CDR2 SYDVKM. The ends were cut back, 2 bases at V and 6 bases at J, with 10 bases in the middle. In DNA, the CDR3 is TGTGCCAGCAGTTTAGCCGGGAAAAATGGCTACACCTTC. It translates to CASSLAGKNGYTF.

This chain connects TRBV27 to TRBJ1-1, with D unclear. V shed 3 bases and J shed 1 base, with 18 bases lying between them. Per germline, CDR1 MNHEY and CDR2 SMNVEV (reference sequence). The CDR3 loop spans 17 amino acids. CDR3 sequence: CASSFPPPGPKNTEAFF. Here the CDR3 DNA reads TGTGCCAGCAGTTTCCCCCCGCCGGGCCCCAAGAACACTGAAGCTTTCTTT.

The chain joins TRBV7-9 to TRBJ2-5, with D possibly TRBD2 on 6 matching bases. The CDR3 loop spans 15 amino acids. Germline CDR1 and CDR2: SEHNR and FQNEAQ (reference sequence). The V end was cut by 0 bases, the J end by 4 bases, with 12 bases between. CDR3 residues: CASSLARTGVETQYF. The CDR3, as DNA: TGTGCCAGCAGCTTAGCGCGAACGGGAGTAGAGACCCAGTACTTC.

The table lists this clone with a few counts. CDR3 DNA: TGCAGCGGAGGGACTCAGGGAAACTATGGCTACACCTTC. The encoded protein is CSGGTQGNYGYTF. The chain links TRBV29-1 to TRBJ1-2; TRBD1 is a possible D gene (5 bases). The CDR3 is 13 amino acids. V gave up 7 bases and J gave up 2 bases, with 14 bases separating them. The germline CDR1 and CDR2 sequences are SQVTM and ANQGSEA.

This chain joins TRBV6-5 and TRBJ1-2, with TRBD1 as a possible D gene (6 bases). Germline V gene data show CDR1 as MNHEY and CDR2 as SVGAGI. Trimming took 7 bases from V and 2 from J, leaving 14 bases between them. This CDR3 spans 14 amino acids. This chain's CDR3 is CASKRGGGNYGYTF. The CDR3 region has the DNA TGTGCCAGCAAAAGAGGAGGGGGAAACTATGGCTACACCTTC.

This clone was counted many times. The chain combines TRBV9 with TRBJ1-2; no firm D call. Germline V CDR1 and CDR2: SGDLS, YYNGEE. The CDR3 length is 12 residues. Trimming removed 3 bases at V and 8 bases at J, with 11 bases between. CDR3 nucleotide sequence: TGTGCCAGCAGCGAACTAGGGAGCGGCTACACCTTC. Its translation: CASSELGSGYTF. The variable domain in full, with the rest retrieved from reference TRBV9 and TRBJ1-2, is DSGVTQTPKHLITATGQRVTLRCSPRSGDLSVYWYQQSLDQGLQFLIQYYNGEERAKGNILERFSAQQFPDLHSELNLSSLELGDSALYFCASSELGSGYTFGSGTRLTVV.

V usage is TRBV4-2 and J usage is TRBJ2-2; D call uncertain. Germline V lookup: CDR1 LGHNA, CDR2 YNFKEQ. V gave up 1 base and J gave up 1 base, with 10 bases separating them. The CDR3 covers 16 residues. The CDR3 nucleotides read TGTGCCAGCAGCCAAGTTCCCTGGGAGAACACCGGGGAGCTGTTTTTT. This translates into CASSQVPWENTGELFF.

The chain couples TRBV4-1 to TRBJ1-2; no reliable D call. V was pared by 0 bases and J by 2 bases, with 10 bases between. Germline V gives CDR1 MGHRA, CDR2 YSYEKL. The CDR3 totals 15 residues. The CDR3 bases are TGCGCCAGCAGCCAAGATCTGGGGTTGAACTATGGCTACACCTTC. Translating it yields CASSQDLGLNYGYTF.

This clone appeared a few times. The genes are TRBV29-1 and TRBJ1-2; 8 bases are a match to TRBD1. The germline gives CDR1 SQVTM, CDR2 ANQGSEA. The CDR3 runs 12 residues. Trimming removed 3 bases from V and 8 bases from J; junction bases left unmatched: 5. The CDR3 nucleotides are TGCAGCGTTGAGCGGACAGGGTTAGGCTACACCTTC. Translated, it gives CSVERTGLGYTF.

The V call is TRBV18, the J call TRBJ2-7; the D call may be TRBD1 or TRBD2 (5 bases each). Trimming removed 2 bases at V and 5 bases at J, with 10 bases between. Germline CDR1 and CDR2: KGHSH and LQKENI. This CDR3 contains 13 residues. The CDR3, as DNA: TGTGCCAGCTCACCAGGGACGCAGGACGAGCAGTACTTC. Encoded protein: CASSPGTQDEQYF.